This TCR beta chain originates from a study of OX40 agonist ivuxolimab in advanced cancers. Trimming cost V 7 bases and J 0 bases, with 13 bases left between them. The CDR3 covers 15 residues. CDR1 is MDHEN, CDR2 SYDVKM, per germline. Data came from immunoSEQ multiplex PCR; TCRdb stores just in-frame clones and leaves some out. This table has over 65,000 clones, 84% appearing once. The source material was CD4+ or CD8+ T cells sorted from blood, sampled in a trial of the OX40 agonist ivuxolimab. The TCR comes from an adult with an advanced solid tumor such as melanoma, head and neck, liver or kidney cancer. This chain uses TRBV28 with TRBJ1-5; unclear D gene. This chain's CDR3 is CASIPWSYSNQPQHF. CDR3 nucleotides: TGTGCCAGCATCCCTTGGAGCTATAGCAATCAGCCCCAGCATTTT.